A single sample is the source of the 21 T cell receptor beta chains below, sequenced in a study of tumor-infiltrating lymphocytes in primary liver carcinoma. Co-extraction of both nucleic acids (RNA and DNA) used about 20-33 mg of unsorted bulk tissue. From approximately 500 ng total RNA, TCR beta cDNA was generated with a primer in the constant region. What produced the TCR beta libraries was three nested multiplex PCR rounds using slightly modified ARM-PCR. The two initial PCR rounds, ten to eleven cycles each, used TRBV1-TRBV30 forward and C-beta reverse primers. TCRdb reanalysed the multiplex PCR reads using MiXCR and keeps one entry per CDR3 protein. The table has 20,000 or so distinct CDR3 sequences, about 65% seen once; the top ten hold 41%. Sequenced input: liver tumor tissue from sampling region 1. The subset is: tumor region T1, superior pole. The receptor set was obtained from a man in his forties with primary liver carcinoma and hepatitis B virus infection.

About this clonotype: The junction does not match germline at one end; this may be a read error. This chain joins TRBV4-2 and TRBJ2-3; 10 bases fit TRBD2. Germline V gene sequence: CDR1 LGHNA, CDR2 YNFKEQ. The CDR3 is 18 residues long. The CDR3 nucleotides read TGCGCCAGCAGCCAAGTGGCGCTTCTAGCGGGAGCGGCAGCTACGCAGTATTTT. It translates to CASSQVALLAGAAATQYF.

A few counts support this clonotype. V is TRBV19 and J is TRBJ1-1, with TRBD1 matching over 7 bases. After removal of 3 bases from V and 5 bases from J, the junction contained 9 bases not matched to a gene. The length of the CDR3 is 15 residues. Germline V gene lookup returns CDR1 LNHDA and CDR2 SQIVND (reference sequence). In DNA form, the CDR3 reads TGTGCCAGTAGTATCGGGCAGGGGGTAAGGACTGAAGCTTTCTTT. Translating it yields CASSIGQGVRTEAFF.

Only one count was recorded for this clonotype. The missing conserved phenylalanine or tryptophan at the end of this CDR3 makes a read error likely. The rearrangement joins TRBV11-2 to TRBJ2-5, with D possibly matching TRBD2 (5 bases). The CDR3 has 18 amino acids. CDR1 is SGHAT, CDR2 FQNNGV, per germline. The DNA for the CDR3 is TGTGTCAGCAGCTTAGCGAGGCTAGCCTTGGGAAAAAAGGAGACCCAGTACTCC. It yields the protein CVSSLARLALGKKETQYS.

In this sample, this clonotype turned up once. At one of its ends the junction is not consistent with the germline gene, which may arise from a read error. The chain employs TRBV4-1 and TRBJ2-6; D uncertain. The V gene's germline CDR1 is MGHRA and CDR2 YSYEKL. The length of the CDR3 is 19 residues. The CDR3 DNA reads as TGCGCCAGCAGCGTCCGGAACAGCGTACCCCACTCTGGTGCCAACCTCCTGACTTTC. Its protein product is CASSVRNSVPHSGANLLTF.

This clonotype has ten or more counts. The J gene is TRBJ2-5, the V gene TRBV28; D uncertain. There are 11 residues in the CDR3. V was cut by 5 bases and J by 5 bases, with 6 bases left in between. Germline-derived CDR1 and CDR2 are MDHEN and SYDVKM. The CDR3 coding sequence is TGTGCCAGCAGTAATCCCGAGACCCAGTACTTC. This codes for CASSNPETQYF.

The CDR3 loop is CASSLSELVSQYF. The CDR3 DNA reads TGTGCCAGCAGCTTAAGTGAGCTAGTGTCGCAATACTTC. J is TRBJ2-7 and V is TRBV11-2; D gene uncertain. The CDR3 has 13 amino acids. V was clipped by 2 bases and J by 13 bases, with 18 bases between them. CDR1 is SGHAT and CDR2 is FQNNGV in the germline V gene.

Concerning this clonotype itself: One end of the junction fails to match germline, which may point to a read error. The rearrangement joins TRBV11-2 to TRBJ2-7; D perhaps matches TRBD1 (5 bases). CDR1 SGHAT and CDR2 FQNNGV come from the germline V gene. This CDR3 is 15 amino acids long. The CDR3 nucleotides are TGTGTCAGCAGCTTAGAGTCAGGGATCTCTGGCGAGCGGTACTTC. Its translation: CVSSLESGISGERYF.

About this clonotype itself: A much larger clone differs from this one at a single base, so this may be a read error. CDR3 sequence (DNA): TGTGCCAGCAATGAATGGGTTTCCTACGAGCAGTACTTC. Its translation is CASNEWVSYEQYF. This chain connects TRBV6-1 to TRBJ2-7; D ambiguous. The CDR3 length is 13 residues. The germline V gene encodes CDR1 MNHNS and CDR2 SASEGT.

This rearrangement joins TRBV29-1 to TRBJ2-1; 7 bases are a match to TRBD2. With 3 bases clipped from V and 5 bases from J, the junction kept 13 bases outside the gene matches. This CDR3 region has 16 residues. Germline V gives CDR1 SQVTM, CDR2 ANQGSEA. This chain's CDR3 is CSVDWVVGGFHNEQFF. The CDR3 DNA sequence: TGCAGCGTTGACTGGGTAGTGGGAGGGTTCCACAATGAGCAGTTCTTC.

The chain couples TRBV11-3 to TRBJ1-3; D remains unclear. V lost 4 bases and J 12 bases, leaving 22 bases between the germline ends. The CDR3 length is 15 residues. CDR1 is SGHNT, CDR2 YENEEA, per germline. As DNA, the CDR3 is TGTGCCAGCAGCTCAGAGGTCAGAACCGGAAATAGCATATATTTT. Translated: CASSSEVRTGNSIYF.

As for this clonotype: One end of the junction fails to match germline, which may point to a read error. The chain joins TRBV4-1 to TRBJ2-6; D perhaps matches TRBD1 (5 bases). The CDR3 sequence is 17 residues long. The germline gives CDR1 MGHRA, CDR2 YSYEKL. The CDR3 DNA is TGCGCCAGCAGCCAAGAACCCGCGGAGTCTGGGGCCAACGCCCTGACTTTC. It specifies CASSQEPAESGANALTF.

In this sample, this clonotype turned up many times. V is TRBV11-2 and J is TRBJ2-7; 7 nucleotides align to TRBD1. The CDR3 is 14 residues long. From germline, CDR1 is SGHAT and CDR2 FQNNGV. V shed 2 bases and J 4 bases; nucleotides not matched to a gene: 5. The DNA for the CDR3 is TGTGCCAGCAGCTTACTTAAGGGGGCTTACGAGCAGTACTTC. It yields the protein CASSLLKGAYEQYF.

Of note for this clonotype: With a much larger clone just one base away, this may be a read error. The chain recombines TRBV7-8 with TRBJ1-2; weak D call: TRBD1 (6 bases). This CDR3 spans 16 amino acids. Germline V lookup: CDR1 SGHVS, CDR2 FQNEAQ. The CDR3 DNA reads as TGTGACAGCAGCTTAGTAGGGGGGCAAGCTAACTATGGCTACACCTTC. Translation gives CDSSLVGGQANYGYTF.

As concerns this clonotype: The CDR3 does not end in the conserved phenylalanine or tryptophan, so this is likely a read error. This chain connects TRBV30 to TRBJ1-2, with unresolved D. This CDR3 is 14 amino acids long. The germline CDR1 and CDR2 sequences are GTSNPN and SVGIG (reference sequence). The V and J ends lost 8 bases and 0 bases respectively, with 16 bases between them. CDR3 in DNA: TGTGCCCGGCGACGAATCGGGACTAACTATGGCTACACCTCC. Translation: CARRRIGTNYGYTS.

Only one count was recorded for this clonotype. The rearrangement uses TRBV6-5 and TRBJ2-7, with 9 bases fitting TRBD1. Per the germline V gene, CDR1 is MNHEY and CDR2 is SVGAGI. The CDR3 loop spans 14 amino acids. The trim removed 5 bases at V and 8 bases at J, leaving 10 bases unmatched. The CDR3 region has the DNA TGTGCCAGCAGTCCATTCCGGGACAGGGTGAAGCAGTACTTC. This gives the protein CASSPFRDRVKQYF.

This sequence joins TRBV11-2 and TRBJ1-1; a possible D gene is TRBD1 (6 bases). V shed 6 bases and J shed 7 bases, with 27 bases lying between them. The CDR3 sequence is 17 residues long. Germline lookup yields CDR1 SGHAT and CDR2 FQNNGV. The CDR3 region has the DNA TGTGCCAGCAGTTTACTGGGTACAGGGAAGTCAGTCCGTGAAGCTTTCTTT. Encoded protein: CASSLLGTGKSVREAFF. Full variable domain (missing parts from reference TRBV11-2 and TRBJ1-1): EAGVAQSPRYKIIEKRQSVAFWCNPISGHATLYWYQQILGQGPKLLIQFQNNGVVDDSQLPKDRFSAERLKGVDSTLKIQPAKLEDSAVYLCASSLLGTGKSVREAFFGQGTRLTVV.

This clonotype rates as medium-sized (0.01 to 0.1%). This chain connects TRBV29-1 to TRBJ2-5; D gene ambiguous. Trimming shortened V by 4 bases and J by 1 base, and 7 bases separated the two germline ends. This CDR3 is built from 12 residues. Germline CDR1 and CDR2: SQVTM and ANQGSEA. The CDR3 sequence is CSVAASQETQYF. The CDR3 nucleotides are TGCAGCGTTGCGGCGAGCCAAGAGACCCAGTACTTC.

The rearrangement joins TRBV11-3 to TRBJ2-1; possible D gene TRBD2, 5 bases. Between the trimmed V and J ends, which lost 7 bases and 8 bases, there was a span of 24 bases. Germline CDR1 SGHNT, CDR2 YENEEA. This CDR3 comprises 16 residues. CDR3 loop: CASNPAGRGVVDEQFF. Here the CDR3 DNA reads TGTGCCAGCAACCCAGCAGGACGGGGAGTGGTAGATGAGCAGTTCTTC.

Comments on this clonotype: One junction end does not reproduce the germline sequence, and a read error may be involved. The chain couples TRBV6-1 to TRBJ2-1; D is perhaps TRBD1 or TRBD2 (5 bases each). The CDR3 is 16 amino acids. Germline CDR1 and CDR2: MNHNS and SASEGT. The CDR3 here is CDSSGRPGPGYNERLF. The CDR3 nucleotides are TGTGACAGCAGTGGAAGACCGGGACCTGGCTACAATGAGCGGCTCTTC.

The chain combines TRBV4-1 with TRBJ1-1; D not resolved. Germline V lookup: CDR1 MGHRA, CDR2 YSYEKL. V lost 4 bases and J lost 8, with 17 bases in between. The CDR3 runs to 14 residues. CDR3 DNA sequence: TGCGCCAGCAGCCTAGACCGCTGGGGATTAGAAGCTTTCTTT. Amino acids: CASSLDRWGLEAFF.

This clonotype was detected only once. The junction does not match germline at one end; this may be a read error. The CDR3 DNA is TGTGCCAGCAGCAAGACACCAGGAGGAGCAAATGAAAAGCTGCTTTTT. It codes for CASSKTPGGANEKLLF. This chain links TRBV11-2 with TRBJ1-4; D is undetermined. CDR3 length: 16 residues. From germline, CDR1 is SGHAT and CDR2 FQNNGV. Full variable domain (rest looked up from reference TRBV11-2 and TRBJ1-4): EAGVAQSPRYKIIEKRQSVAFWCNPISGHATLYWYQQILGQGPKLLIQFQNNGVVDDSQLPKDRFSAERLKGVDSTLKIQPAKLEDSAVYLCASSKTPGGANEKLLFGSGTQLSVL.